This TCR beta chain was obtained from a study of CD8+ T cells in alopecia areata. Per the germline V gene, CDR1 is SGHDN and CDR2 is FVKESK. The CDR3 is made up of 14 amino acids. V was shortened by 3 bases and J by 2 bases, with 9 bases between the two germline ends. RNA was extracted and reverse transcribed into cDNA as the sequencing template. TCRdb's table, derived via immunoSEQ multiplex PCR, lists solely in-frame clones and lacks some. The sample has under 250,000 clones, about 58% seen once; the top ten hold roughly 1.4%. Treatment here: oral pan-JAK inhibitor, 5-10 mg twice daily. The chain uses TRBV14 and TRBJ2-3; no firm D call. This receptor was identified in a human donor with alopecia areata. The material was CD4+ T cells sorted from blood, obtained at week 4, from a patient treated with tofacitinib. The CDR3 sequence is CASSQAGLTDTQYF. The CDR3 nucleotides read TGTGCCAGCAGCCAGGCCGGGCTCACAGATACGCAGTATTTT.